These T cell receptor beta chains were read from a single sample in a study of regulatory T cells in long-lasting Graves disease. Each CDR3 protein gets one entry after TCRdb re-called the multiplex PCR reads with MiXCR. The data hold approximately 350,000 distinct CDR3 sequences, with under 20% observed a single time. A further study also used this sample, focusing on T cells in Graves' hyperthyroidism and ophthalmopathy.

The starting material was peripheral blood mononuclear cells (PBMCs), obtained at new diagnosis, from a patient treated with antithyroid drugs. These TCRs come from a woman under 30 with Graves disease. Each CDR3 is given with its conserved first and last residue. D genes are given only for firm matches. Some rows mark clone size as missing; the rest say once, few, many or name a class of expanded clone.

CDR3nt	CDR3aa	abundance	v_gene	j_gene	len	d_gene
TGTGCCAGCTCACCGATAGGGGGAGTTAACAATGAGCAGTTCTTC	CASSPIGGVNNEQFF	many	TRBV18	TRBJ2-1	15	NA
TGTGCCAGCAGCTTACTACTGGACCCCTCCTACAATGAGCAGTTCTTC	CASSLLLDPSYNEQFF	NA	TRBV5-5	TRBJ2-1	16	NA
TGTGCCAGCAGCCTAGAGGGGTCCACAACTAAGGAAAAACTGTTTTTT	CASSLEGSTTKEKLFF	NA	TRBV11-2	TRBJ1-4	16	NA
TGCAGTGCTAGAGATCCCGTCGGCGGCCCCACGGGCAATGAGCAGTTCTTC	CSARDPVGGPTGNEQFF	many	TRBV20-1	TRBJ2-1	17	NA
TGCGCCAGCAGCTTATCGAGGACCCTCGGGGTAGAGCAGTTCTTC	CASSLSRTLGVEQFF	NA	TRBV5-1	TRBJ2-1	15	NA
TGTGCCAGCAGCACCCGTCGACAGGGTAACACCGGGGAGCTGTTTTTT	CASSTRRQGNTGELFF	many	TRBV13	TRBJ2-2	16	TRBD1
TGTGCCATCCAACGGGGGGACAGGGGTCAGCCCCAGCATTTT	CAIQRGDRGQPQHF	NA	TRBV28	TRBJ1-5	14	TRBD1
TGCAGTGCTAGAGATCATCAGGGACTAGCGGGGATACAGCAGTACTTC	CSARDHQGLAGIQQYF	many	TRBV20-1	TRBJ2-7	16	TRBD2
TGTGCCAGCAGCCGGGCTGGGGCTAGCTATGAGACCCAGTACTTC	CASSRAGASYETQYF	many	TRBV7-9	TRBJ2-5	15	NA
TGTGCCAGCAGGATGACTAGCGGGATGAGCTACGAGCAGTACTTC	CASRMTSGMSYEQYF	few	TRBV6-1	TRBJ2-7	15	TRBD2
TGCAGCGTTGAGTTGGTTGGCTACACCTTC	CSVELVGYTF	many	TRBV29-1	TRBJ1-2	10	NA
TGCGCCAGCAGTGAGATCCCTTTAGCGGGGGGGACAGATACGCAGTATTTT	CASSEIPLAGGTDTQYF	many	TRBV10-2	TRBJ2-3	17	TRBD2
TGTGCCAGCAGCTACGGGACTAGCGGGATGAACACCGGGGAGCTGTTTTTT	CASSYGTSGMNTGELFF	many	TRBV7-8	TRBJ2-2	17	TRBD2
TGTGCCAGACCGGACAGCTACAGCTCTGGAAACACCATATATTTT	CARPDSYSSGNTIYF	few	TRBV27	TRBJ1-3	15	NA
TGTGCCAGCAGTCAAAGTCAGGGGGTCGTTAATGAAGCTTTCTTT	CASSQSQGVVNEAFF	few	TRBV6-1	TRBJ1-1	15	TRBD1
TGTGCCAGCAATCATGGAGGAGAGACCCAGTACTTC	CASNHGGETQYF	many	TRBV28	TRBJ2-5	12	NA
TGTGCCAGCAGTGAGGCCCCCAATAATTCACCCCTCCACTTT	CASSEAPNNSPLHF	NA	TRBV25-1	TRBJ1-6	14	NA
TGTGCCAGCAGCTTGGCCGGGATCTGGGGCAATCAGCCCCAGCATTTT	CASSLAGIWGNQPQHF	NA	TRBV5-6	TRBJ1-5	16	NA
TGTGCCAGCAGCCAGCAGGGAGGTAACTATGGCTACACCTTC	CASSQQGGNYGYTF	many	TRBV3-1	TRBJ1-2	14	NA
TGTGCCAGCAGCACCCGGGACAGGGTCGATGGCTACACCTTC	CASSTRDRVDGYTF	many	TRBV3-1	TRBJ1-2	14	TRBD1
TGCGCCAGCAGCTTTACTAGCAGGGGAAACACCATATATTTT	CASSFTSRGNTIYF	NA	TRBV5-1	TRBJ1-3	14	NA
TGTGCCAGCACCCTGGGGGCCTCGAGTTCCTACGAGCAGTACTTC	CASTLGASSSYEQYF	many	TRBV12-3/TRBV12-4	TRBJ2-7	15	NA